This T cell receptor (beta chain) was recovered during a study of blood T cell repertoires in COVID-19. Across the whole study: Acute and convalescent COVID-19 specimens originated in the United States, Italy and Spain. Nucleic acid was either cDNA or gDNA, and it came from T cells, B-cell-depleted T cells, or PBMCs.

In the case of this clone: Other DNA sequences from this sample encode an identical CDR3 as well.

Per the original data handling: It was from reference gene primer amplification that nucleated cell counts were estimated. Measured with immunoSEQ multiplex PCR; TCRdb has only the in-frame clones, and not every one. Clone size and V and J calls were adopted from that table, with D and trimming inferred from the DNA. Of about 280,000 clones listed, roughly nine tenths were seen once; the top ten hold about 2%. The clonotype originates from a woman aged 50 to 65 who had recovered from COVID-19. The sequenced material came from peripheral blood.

The CDR3, as DNA: TGCGCCAGCAGCTTGGCAGGGGGTGAAGAAAAACTGTTTTTT. As protein: CASSLAGGEEKLFF. V gene TRBV5-1 combines with J gene TRBJ1-4, with 7 bases fitting TRBD1. V shed 0 bases and J 8 bases; nucleotides not matched to a gene: 4. This CDR3 is 14 amino acids long. CDR1 and CDR2 (germline): SGHRS, YFSETQ.